These 8 T cell receptor beta chains share one sample of origin, sequenced in a study of blood T cells in healthy people across ages. The authors ran a second PCR of about 7 to 11 cycles using a sample-barcoded 5' primer and a J-beta primer mix. TCRdb ran MiXCR on the 5' RACE reads and lists one entry per CDR3 protein. The data hold about 970,000 distinct CDR3 sequences, with just over 50% observed a single time. The sequencing input was blood. The receptors shown here come from a woman aged 55-69 years in good health.

A few counts support this clonotype. The gene calls are TRBV27 and TRBJ2-7, with 7 bases matching TRBD1. The germline gives CDR1 MNHEY, CDR2 SMNVEV (reference sequence). This CDR3 comprises 13 residues. V dropped 6 bases and J dropped 0; count of bases not matched to a gene: 2. The chain's CDR3 is CASRGDSSYEQYF. CDR3 nucleotide sequence: TGTGCCAGCAGAGGGGACAGCTCCTACGAGCAGTACTTC.

The chain links TRBV6-1 to TRBJ2-1, with 10 bases aligning to TRBD2. After removal of 3 bases from V and 8 bases from J, the junction contained 7 bases not matched to a gene. This CDR3 spans 15 amino acids. Germline CDR1 is MNHNS and CDR2 is SASEGT. DNA of the CDR3: TGTGCCAGCAGTGAGCTAGCGGGAGTTTTCGATGAGCAGTTCTTC. Protein sequence: CASSELAGVFDEQFF.

This chain connects TRBV20-1 to TRBJ2-5; D unresolved. The CDR3 loop spans 13 amino acids. In germline, CDR1 is DFQATT, CDR2 SNEGSKA (reference sequence). V lost 6 bases and J 1 base, leaving 12 bases between the germline ends. CDR3 protein: CSAPRALQETQYF. For the CDR3, the DNA is TGCAGTGCACCACGAGCCCTCCAAGAGACCCAGTACTTC.

This clonotype was seen a handful of times. V is TRBV4-2 and J is TRBJ2-1; D perhaps matches TRBD2 (5 bases). V was pared by 1 base and J by 8 bases, with 12 bases between. Germline loops: CDR1 LGHNA, CDR2 YNFKEQ. This CDR3 comprises 14 residues. This chain's CDR3 is CASSQVGVSDEQFF. In nucleotides, the CDR3 is TGTGCCAGCAGCCAAGTGGGAGTGAGCGATGAGCAGTTCTTC.

The chain joins TRBV4-1 to TRBJ2-7, with 7 bases aligning to TRBD1. The end of the DNA fits TRBJ2-1 better, so the J call may be wrong. Germline V gives CDR1 MGHRA, CDR2 YSYEKL. The CDR3 covers 15 residues. CDR3 protein: CASSQPDRWGNEQFF. In DNA form, the CDR3 reads TGCGCCAGCAGCCAGCCGGACAGGTGGGGAAATGAGCAGTTCTTC.

The rearrangement uses TRBV30 and TRBJ2-7; maybe TRBD1 (6 bases). The length of the CDR3 is 14 residues. V lost 2 bases and J 2 bases, leaving 13 bases between the germline ends. The germline gives CDR1 GTSNPN, CDR2 SVGIG (reference sequence). CDR3 nucleotide sequence: TGTGCCTGGAGTCCTCAGGCAGGGGCCTACGAGCAGTACTTC. As protein: CAWSPQAGAYEQYF.

The gene calls are TRBV20-1 and TRBJ2-7; 7 bases map to TRBD1. Losses at the gene ends were 1 base for V and 1 base for J; bases not matched to a gene: 7. CDR1 and CDR2 (germline): DFQATT, SNEGSKA (reference sequence). The CDR3 is 15 amino acids. CDR3 amino acids: CSARGARGLSYEQYF. The CDR3 nucleotides are TGCAGTGCTAGAGGGGCCAGGGGGTTGTCCTACGAGCAGTACTTC.

This clonotype came up a few times. The chain recombines TRBV21-1 with TRBJ2-7; the table calls TRBD2, which could not be checked here. TRBV21-1 is designated a pseudogene. The CDR3 length is 15 residues. CDR3 nucleotides: TGTGCCAGCCGGGGACGGCCGCCGGGGTTCGACGAGCAGTACTTC. This translates into CASRGRPPGFDEQYF.